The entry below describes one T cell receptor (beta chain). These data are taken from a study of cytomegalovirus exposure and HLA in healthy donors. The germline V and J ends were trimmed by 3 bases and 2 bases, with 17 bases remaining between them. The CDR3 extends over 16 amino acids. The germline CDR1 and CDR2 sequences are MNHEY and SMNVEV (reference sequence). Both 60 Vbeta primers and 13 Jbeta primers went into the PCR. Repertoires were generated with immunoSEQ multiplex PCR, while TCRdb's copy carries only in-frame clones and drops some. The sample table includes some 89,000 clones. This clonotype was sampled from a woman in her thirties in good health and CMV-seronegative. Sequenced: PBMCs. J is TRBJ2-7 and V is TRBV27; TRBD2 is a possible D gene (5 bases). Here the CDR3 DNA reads TGTGCCAGCAGTTTTGAGGGAAGCGTAGCTCCCTACGAGCAGTACTTC. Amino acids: CASSFEGSVAPYEQYF.